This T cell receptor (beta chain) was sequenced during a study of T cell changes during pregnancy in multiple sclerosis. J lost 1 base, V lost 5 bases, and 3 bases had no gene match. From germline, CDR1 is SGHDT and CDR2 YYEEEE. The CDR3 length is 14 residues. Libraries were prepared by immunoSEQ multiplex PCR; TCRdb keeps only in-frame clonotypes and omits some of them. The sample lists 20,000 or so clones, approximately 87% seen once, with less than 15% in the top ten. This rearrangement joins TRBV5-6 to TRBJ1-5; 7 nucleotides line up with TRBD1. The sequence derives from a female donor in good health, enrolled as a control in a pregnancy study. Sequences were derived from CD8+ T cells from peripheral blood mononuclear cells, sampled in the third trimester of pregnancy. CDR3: CASSLTGSNQPQHF. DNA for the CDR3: TGTGCCAGCAGTTTGACAGGGAGCAATCAGCCCCAGCATTTT.